This TCR beta chain was captured in a study of CD8+ T cells in alopecia areata. For the study at large: Treated patients were given oral tofacitinib, which was dosed at 5 to 10 mg twice daily.

Extraction and reverse transcription of RNA yielded cDNA as the sequencing template. Data came from immunoSEQ multiplex PCR; TCRdb stores just in-frame clones and leaves some out. The table lists 150,000 to 160,000 clones, 45% to 60% of them singletons. About this clone: What it recognizes is unknown. Other DNA sequences in the same sample also yield this CDR3.

Whole-study findings and limits: Alopecia totalis/universalis scalp especially showed more expanded CD8+ clones than normal scalp.

Alopecia areata patients had lesional scalp punch biopsies and peripheral blood taken from them. The germline V gene has CDR1 SGDLS and CDR2 YYNGEE. This CDR3 comprises 11 residues. Trimming left V 0 bases short and J 6 bases short, with 0 bases between. The V gene is TRBV9, the J gene TRBJ2-2; D gene uncertain. Sample: CD8+ T cells sorted from blood, taken at week 0. The receptor was isolated from a human donor with alopecia areata. The CDR3 DNA follows: TGTGCCAGCAGCGTAGCCGGGGAGCTGTTTTTT. Protein product: CASSVAGELFF.